This passage covers 2 T cell receptor beta chains from one sample sequenced in a study of blood T cell repertoires in COVID-19 (dated by TCRdb to the early 2020s). Library preparation used the immunoSEQ multiplex PCR assay. The source is immuneACCESS, and TCRdb retained only in-frame sequences with V and J called. Part of the clones is not carried over; for the studies checked, unresolved V genes explain less than half of this, and the remainder is unexplained. The sample table contains around 160,000 clones; only one count was recorded for 82% of them. Over 12% of the sample is taken by the ten largest. Sequencing input: peripheral blood. These receptors all stem from a human donor with acute or convalescent COVID-19. The donor label of this sample is uncertain.

The gene calls are TRBV10-3 and TRBJ1-2; 8 nucleotides line up with TRBD1. Germline V gives CDR1 ENHRY, CDR2 SYGVKD. V trimming: 10 bases; J trimming: 2 bases; junction bases outside the gene matches: 12. The CDR3 covers 15 residues. The CDR3 DNA follows: TGTGCCACCTCAGAGACAGGGGACTCCAACTATGGCTACACCTTC. This codes for CATSETGDSNYGYTF.

V is TRBV5-6 and J is TRBJ1-2; TRBD1 matches at 7 bases. The V gene end was trimmed by 4 bases and the J gene end by 7 bases; junction bases not matched to a gene: 10. Per germline, CDR1 SGHDT and CDR2 YYEEEE. This CDR3 comprises 14 residues. CDR3 region: CASSRDRVYPGYTF. CDR3 nucleotides: TGTGCCAGCAGCCGAGACAGGGTTTATCCTGGCTACACCTTC.